This TCR beta chain was found in a study of beta chain features in type 1 diabetes. The sample holds a few counts of this clone. The antigen remains undetermined. V lost 0 bases and J 0 bases, leaving 13 bases between the germline ends. The CDR3 extends over 18 amino acids. Germline-derived CDR1 and CDR2 are SGHRS and YFSETQ. Every isolated RNA sample was fully reverse transcribed, so sequencing captured expressed TCRB transcripts. Profiling relied on immunoSEQ multiplex PCR, and the TCRdb table lists in-frame clones only, not all of them. The data contain about 260,000 clones, 20% to 25% of them singletons. It was one heparinised blood draw, averaging approximately 100 mL, that each donor gave. Whole-study findings and limits: Within the patient group, naive, central memory and Treg TCRB repertoires appeared more similar to each other than within healthy donors. Researchers could not determine here whether HLA type influences TCRB rearrangement. Insertions at VDJ junctions were less frequent in type 1 diabetes patients. These patients also deleted more nucleotides at the same junctions. TCRB CDR3 length was moderately but significantly reduced in all four CD4+ subsets of Type 1 diabetes patients.

The sample taken for sequencing was naive CD4+ T cells from blood. The origin of this receptor is a woman aged 30 to 39 with type 1 diabetes. This sequence joins TRBV5-1 and TRBJ2-6, with no clear D. The CDR3 protein is CASSLENGAFSGANVLTF. The CDR3, as DNA: TGCGCCAGCAGCTTGGAAAACGGAGCCTTCTCTGGGGCCAACGTCCTGACTTTC.